The present entry profiles one T cell receptor (beta chain) with its context. The PCR used 60 V beta and 13 J beta primers. Repertoires were generated with immunoSEQ multiplex PCR, while TCRdb's copy carries only in-frame clones and drops some. The sample lists some 38,000 clones; 82% were seen once. The CDR3 has 14 residues. The V gene lost 5 bases and the J gene lost 4 bases, with 14 bases spanning the gap. The germline gives CDR1 PRHDT, CDR2 FYEKMQ (reference sequence). This sample is part of a study of glioma-infiltrating T cells after dendritic cell vaccination. Patients had residual fresh-frozen tumor tissue and more than two years of survival data.

The gene calls are TRBV13 and TRBJ1-1; D uncertain. The source was blood, collected before dendritic cell vaccination. The clonotype originates from a human donor with glioblastoma. CDR3 sequence: CASSLPERSTEAFF. CDR3 DNA: TGTGCCAGCAGCCTTCCGGAAAGGAGCACTGAAGCTTTCTTT.